A selection of T cell receptor beta chains follows, all from one sample in a study of control samples from healthy donors and cancer patients. Here immunoSEQ multiplex PCR was the method, and the copy in TCRdb shows in-frame clones only, minus some. The repertoire consists of 110,000 or so clones, with roughly 79% occurring once and the leading ten covering approximately 6.7%. Input material: blood. The receptors stem from a man between 18 and 35 years old in good health. CDR3s include the opening cysteine and the closing phenylalanine or tryptophan. The D gene is left open where the match is weak. Clone size, where shown, is once, few, many, or a class for clones that have expanded.

J gene,V gene,D gene,clone size,CDR3 length,CDR3 protein,CDR3 DNA
TRBJ2-7,TRBV10-3,TRBD1,.,15,CAISEDRGQRNEQYF,TGTGCCATCAGTGAGGACAGGGGGCAGAGGAACGAGCAGTACTTC
TRBJ2-1,TRBV5-6,.,.,12,CASSLGVGYQFF,TGTGCCAGCAGCTTGGGAGTGGGATACCAGTTCTTC
TRBJ1-6,TRBV27,.,.,14,CASSLKGHNSPLHF,TGTGCCAGCAGTTTGAAAGGGCATAATTCACCCCTCCACTTT
TRBJ2-7,TRBV18,.,.,14,CASSPNLDFSRQYF,TGTGCCAGCTCACCAAACCTTGACTTTTCGCGGCAGTACTTC
TRBJ2-3,TRBV24-1,.,.,15,CATSDERVFTDTQYF,TGTGCCACCAGTGACGAGCGGGTCTTCACAGATACGCAGTATTTT
TRBJ1-1,TRBV7-9,.,once,14,CASTPEDPGGEAFF,TGTGCCAGCACCCCTGAAGACCCCGGGGGTGAAGCTTTCTTT
TRBJ2-5,TRBV7-2,.,.,15,CASSLGGRSEETQYF,TGTGCCAGCAGCTTAGGCGGACGGTCAGAAGAGACCCAGTACTTC
TRBJ2-7,TRBV6-1,.,.,14,CASSELGGSYEQYF,TGTGCCAGCAGTGAACTCGGGGGATCCTACGAGCAGTACTTC
TRBJ2-2,TRBV5-1,.,few,13,CASSPYNTGELFF,TGCGCCAGCAGCCCCTATAACACCGGGGAGCTGTTTTTT
TRBJ1-1,TRBV5-6,.,.,15,CASSLRWRSNTEAFF,TGTGCCAGCAGCTTGAGGTGGCGATCGAACACTGAAGCTTTCTTT
TRBJ2-3,TRBV14,.,.,15,CASSLRLARKDTQYF,TGTGCCAGCAGCCTCCGGCTAGCGCGTAAAGATACGCAGTATTTT
TRBJ1-6,TRBV18,.,.,14,CASSPDNLGSPLHF,TGTGCCAGCTCACCGGACAATCTGGGATCACCCCTCCACTTT
TRBJ2-7,TRBV21-1,.,.,17,CASRKAVGTAGSYEQYF,TGTGCCAGCAGAAAAGCCGTGGGTACCGCTGGATCCTACGAGCAGTACTTC
TRBJ2-1,TRBV12-5,TRBD1,.,15,CASGLGDRAMNEQFF,TGTGCTAGTGGTTTGGGGGACAGGGCGATGAATGAGCAGTTCTTC
TRBJ2-3,TRBV6-2/TRBV6-3,.,.,14,CASSFKGGADTQYF,TGTGCCAGCAGTTTTAAGGGGGGCGCAGATACGCAGTATTTT
TRBJ2-6,TRBV6-2/TRBV6-3,TRBD1,.,18,CASSPRDRGTSGANVLTF,TGTGCCAGCAGTCCCCGGGACAGGGGAACCTCTGGGGCCAACGTCCTGACTTTC
TRBJ1-1,TRBV18,TRBD1,.,14,CASSSTGGEFVAFF,TGTGCCAGCTCATCGACAGGGGGTGAGTTCGTAGCTTTCTTT
TRBJ2-7,TRBV27,.,once,11,CASSLYGEQYF,TGTGCCAGCAGTTTATATGGCGAGCAGTACTTC
TRBJ1-5,TRBV19,TRBD1,.,15,CASRKTGWGNQPQHF,TGTGCCAGTAGGAAGACAGGGTGGGGCAATCAGCCCCAGCATTTT
TRBJ2-2,TRBV6-4,.,.,13,CASSGPETGELFF,TGTGCCAGCAGTGGCCCGGAGACGGGGGAGCTGTTTTTT